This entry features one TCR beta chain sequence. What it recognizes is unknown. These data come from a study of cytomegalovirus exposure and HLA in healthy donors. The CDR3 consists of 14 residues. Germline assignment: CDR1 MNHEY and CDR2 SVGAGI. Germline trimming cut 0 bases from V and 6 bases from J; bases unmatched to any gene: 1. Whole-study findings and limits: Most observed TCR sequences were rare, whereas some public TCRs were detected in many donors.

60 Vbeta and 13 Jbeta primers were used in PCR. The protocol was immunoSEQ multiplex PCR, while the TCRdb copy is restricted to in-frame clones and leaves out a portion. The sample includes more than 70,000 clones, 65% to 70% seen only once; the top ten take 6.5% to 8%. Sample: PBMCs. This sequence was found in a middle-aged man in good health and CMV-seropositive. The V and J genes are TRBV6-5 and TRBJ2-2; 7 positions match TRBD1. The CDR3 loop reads CASSYSTGAGELFF. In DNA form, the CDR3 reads TGTGCCAGCAGTTACTCCACAGGGGCCGGGGAGCTGTTTTTT.